The 7 T cell receptor beta chains given below trace back to one sample, sequenced in a study of T-cell memory formation after mild COVID-19. From the 5' RACE reads, TCRdb called clonotypes with MiXCR, one entry per CDR3 protein. The data contain more than 250,000 distinct CDR3 sequences, 15% to 20% of them seen just once; the ten biggest clones take up roughly 24%. The sequencing sample was made of PBMCs or a T cell subset sorted from them (not recorded which). The origin of the receptors is a man aged 18 to 35 who had mild COVID-19 (a few samples of this study predate the infection). Cell type and time point are not known.

This clonotype was observed a handful of times. DNA for the CDR3: TGTGCCAGTCGGGACAGGGATTCCTTTCATCAGCCCCAGCATTTT. Translation gives CASRDRDSFHQPQHF. The rearrangement joins TRBV19 to TRBJ1-5; TRBD1 aligns across 9 bases. From germline, CDR1 is LNHDA and CDR2 SQIVND (reference sequence). V lost 8 bases, J lost 5 bases, and 10 bases stayed unmatched. This CDR3 region has 15 residues.

This clonotype was seen many times. The V call is TRBV7-2, the J call TRBJ1-6; D is undetermined. Germline assignment: CDR1 SGHTA and CDR2 FQGNSA. The V end lost 1 base, the J end lost 3 bases, and 10 bases lay between the germline ends. CDR3 length: 16 residues. CDR3 DNA sequence: TGTGCCAGCAGCTTAGGGTCGGTCCTCTATAATTCACCCCTCCACTTT. It is translated as CASSLGSVLYNSPLHF.

This chain connects TRBV20-1 to TRBJ2-2, with 7 bases aligning to TRBD1. The V segment lost 5 bases and the J segment 0 bases; nucleotides outside the gene matches: 3. The germline CDR1 and CDR2 sequences are DFQATT and SNEGSKA (reference sequence). The CDR3 sequence is 14 residues long. This CDR3 reads CSAAGTANTGELFF. The CDR3, as DNA: TGCAGTGCTGCCGGGACAGCGAACACCGGGGAGCTGTTTTTT.

The chain has TRBV12-3 or TRBV12-4 and TRBJ2-1; 11 nucleotides agree with TRBD2. With V trimmed by 6 bases and J by 7 bases, 5 bases remained unmatched. The CDR3 length is 14 residues. CDR3 amino acids: CASRVASGGNEQFF. CDR3 DNA: TGTGCCAGCAGGGTAGCTAGCGGGGGGAATGAGCAGTTCTTC.

This clonotype was recorded once. This chain links TRBV7-8 with TRBJ1-2; the D gene is possibly TRBD1 (5 bases). Germline V lookup: CDR1 SGHVS, CDR2 FQNEAQ. The length of the CDR3 is 15 residues. Trimming removed 2 bases at V and 1 base at J, with 11 bases between. The CDR3 sequence: CASSLSRDHNYGYTF. The DNA of the CDR3 is TGTGCCAGCAGCTTAAGCAGGGACCATAACTATGGCTACACCTTC.

J is TRBJ2-7 and V is TRBV10-3, with D perhaps assigned TRBD1 or TRBD2 (5 bases each). Trimming stripped 10 bases from V and 2 bases from J, with 12 bases between. Germline V gene sequence: CDR1 ENHRY, CDR2 SYGVKD. The CDR3 has 12 residues. The CDR3 DNA sequence: TGTGCCACCGGGGACGGAGCCTACGAGCAGTACGTC. Translated, it gives CATGDGAYEQYV.

This clonotype was seen only a few times. The chain couples TRBV7-9 to TRBJ1-5; no reliable D call. Trimming took 4 bases from V and 3 from J, leaving 10 bases between them. CDR1 is SEHNR and CDR2 is FQNEAQ in the germline V gene (reference sequence). The CDR3 is 14 amino acids. CDR3 DNA: TGTGCCAGCAGCTCATCAGTATTCAATCAGCCCCAGCATTTT. Its protein is CASSSSVFNQPQHF.